The 6 T cell receptor beta chains below come from one sample, sequenced in a study of T cells in Graves' hyperthyroidism and ophthalmopathy. Authors of the study amplified TCR beta CDR3 regions from RNA transcripts. The HTBI primer set was used in a first-round RT-PCR of the TCR CDR3. TCRdb re-called the multiplex PCR reads through MiXCR, storing one row per CDR3 protein. The sample has about 700,000 distinct CDR3 sequences; around 13% are singletons. The sample was blood. These receptors all come from a woman aged 18-35 years with Graves' hyperthyroidism.

This clonotype showed up many times. This chain uses TRBV20-1 with TRBJ1-5, with D possibly TRBD1 on 5 matching bases. The germline CDR1 and CDR2 sequences are DFQATT and SNEGSKA (reference sequence). V lost 5 bases, J lost 2 bases, and 7 bases lay in between. The CDR3 extends over 12 amino acids. CDR3 in DNA: TGCAGTGCTGGGGGGGGCAATCAGCCCCAGCATTTT. Translated, it gives CSAGGGNQPQHF.

The genes are TRBV7-2 and TRBJ2-7; 7 bases align to TRBD2. CDR1 is SGHTA, CDR2 FQGNSA, per germline. V gave up 1 base and J gave up 4 bases; unmatched junction bases: 7. This CDR3 has 15 amino acids. The CDR3 reads CASSLVPAGIYEQYF. The CDR3 DNA reads TGTGCCAGCAGCTTAGTTCCAGCGGGGATATACGAGCAGTACTTC.

This clonotype turned up a few times. The J gene is TRBJ1-2, the V gene TRBV12-3 or TRBV12-4; no reliable D call. This CDR3 region has 13 residues. The V end lost 1 base, the J end lost 6 bases, and 9 bases lay between the germline ends. CDR3 residues: CASSLGRKNGYTF. CDR3 sequence (DNA): TGTGCCAGCAGTTTAGGGAGGAAGAATGGCTACACCTTC.

There are a few counts of this clonotype. The chain couples TRBV29-1 to TRBJ2-7; TRBD1 agrees at 9 bases. Germline values: CDR1 SQVTM, CDR2 ANQGSEA. The junction had 8 bases not matched to a gene; V was cut back by 5 bases and J by 6 bases. The CDR3 contains 13 residues. The CDR3 reads CSVTGQGPPEQYF. Here the CDR3 DNA reads TGCAGCGTTACGGGACAGGGACCCCCCGAGCAGTACTTC.

This clonotype was counted at least ten times. The gene calls are TRBV30 and TRBJ2-3; D may be TRBD1 or TRBD2 (5 bases each). Trimming shortened V by 3 bases and J by 0 bases, and 10 bases separated the two germline ends. The CDR3 covers 14 residues. CDR1 GTSNPN and CDR2 SVGIG come from the germline V gene (reference sequence). CDR3 sequence: CAWRWGPSTDTQYF. Written as DNA, the CDR3 is TGTGCCTGGAGATGGGGACCAAGCACAGATACGCAGTATTTT.

The chain couples TRBV20-1 to TRBJ2-4, with D possibly being TRBD2 (5 bases). V lost 1 base and J lost 1, with 17 bases in between. From germline, CDR1 is DFQATT and CDR2 SNEGSKA (reference sequence). This CDR3 is built from 17 residues. As DNA, the CDR3 is TGCAGTGCTAGAGGCCCTACCGGGGTACTGGCCAAAAACATTCAGTACTTC. Translating it yields CSARGPTGVLAKNIQYF.